This TCR beta chain is from a study of memory CD4+ T cells and cytomegalovirus serostatus. Regarding this clone: The target antigen is unknown.

Measured with immunoSEQ multiplex PCR; TCRdb has only the in-frame clones, and not every one. The repertoire holds 60,000 to 70,000 clones, with around 81% as singletons. With 2 bases clipped from V and 4 bases from J, the junction kept 12 bases outside the gene matches. This CDR3 is built from 17 residues. Germline V gene lookup returns CDR1 SGDLS and CDR2 YYNGEE. Single viable CD3+CD4+CD8-CD45RO+ cells were sorted as the memory CD4+ T cells. Serum IgG to CMV pp150, pp28, p38 and p52 defined serostatus. Study results and caveats: About 40% of the roughly 160 known CMV-associated TCRbeta sequences appeared in CD4+ memory. CMV serostatus prediction reached median AUC approximately 0.95, or 0.91 with US-trained model.

V is TRBV9 and J is TRBJ2-3, with 8 bases matching TRBD1. This TCR came from an adult in good health and CMV-seronegative. Some clones in this sample may be carry-over from other donors' samples. Sample: memory CD4+ T cells from blood. CDR3 DNA: TGTGCCAGCAGCGTGGCCGGGACAGGTGTCAGCGCAGATACGCAGTATTTT. Translated, it gives CASSVAGTGVSADTQYF.